Below, 28 T cell receptor beta chains from the same sample are listed, as sequenced in a study of post-analysis software for immune sequencing data. Study outcomes and limitations: Roughly five TRBV segments were significantly more frequent in patients than in controls. TRBV5-6, TRBV5-1 and TRBV20-1 were among these segments.

For these receptors, no antigen is known. TCR beta cDNA libraries included unique molecular identifiers. A single record per CDR3 protein comes from TCRdb applying MiXCR to the PCR reads. The repertoire includes hundreds of thousands of distinct CDR3 sequences, 30% of them detected once, and 0.56% sits in the top ten. The specimen sequenced was blood. All receptors come from a girl aged 10 to 17 with multiple sclerosis.

This chain uses TRBV27 with TRBJ1-2; D perhaps matches TRBD1 (5 bases). V gave up 4 bases and J gave up 2 bases, with 14 bases separating them. Germline CDR1 and CDR2: MNHEY and SMNVEV (reference sequence). The CDR3 is 15 residues long. As DNA, the CDR3 is TGTGCCAGCAGTTCCCTTGGGACGGGGAACTATGGCTACACCTTC. Residues: CASSSLGTGNYGYTF.

The chain has TRBV6-1 and TRBJ2-7; TRBD1 is a possible D gene (5 bases). Germline CDR1 MNHNS, CDR2 SASEGT. Trimming removed 3 bases at V and 7 bases at J, with 13 bases between. This CDR3 is 13 amino acids long. The CDR3: CASSDQGPWEQYF. As DNA, the CDR3 is TGTGCCAGCAGTGATCAGGGCCCATGGGAGCAGTACTTC.

The rearrangement joins TRBV5-4 to TRBJ2-5; D possibly corresponds to TRBD2 (6 bases). Germline V gives CDR1 SGHNT, CDR2 YYREEE (reference sequence). Trimming took off 0 bases at V and 4 bases at J, with 13 bases between the two ends. The CDR3 has 15 amino acids. CDR3 coding DNA: TGTGCCAGCAGCTTGGACGGCGGGGCAACAGAGACCCAGTACTTC. This sequence encodes CASSLDGGATETQYF.

The J gene is TRBJ2-1, the V gene TRBV4-1, with D perhaps matching TRBD1 or TRBD2 (5 bases each). Trimming cost V 3 bases and J 10 bases, with 10 bases left between them. CDR3 size: 12 residues. Germline V gene sequence: CDR1 MGHRA, CDR2 YSYEKL. CDR3 nucleotides: TGCGCCAGCAGCCAGGGGGACGACGAGCAGTTCTTC. It codes for CASSQGDDEQFF.

This clonotype has more than one count but fewer than ten. The chain employs TRBV29-1 and TRBJ2-1, with D unresolved. Germline lookup yields CDR1 SQVTM and CDR2 ANQGSEA. V was clipped by 2 bases and J by 5 bases, with 10 bases between them. The CDR3 has 13 residues. The CDR3 loop is CSVEHPVHNEQFF. As DNA, the CDR3 is TGCAGCGTTGAACACCCAGTGCACAATGAGCAGTTCTTC.

The V and J genes are TRBV20-1 and TRBJ1-5, with 8 positions matching TRBD1. Germline V gene data show CDR1 as DFQATT and CDR2 as SNEGSKA (reference sequence). J gave up 3 bases and V 3 bases, and 13 bases lay outside the gene matches. The length of the CDR3 is 17 residues. The CDR3 loop reads CSASQGAGRRDNQPQHF. CDR3 bases: TGCAGTGCTAGCCAGGGGGCCGGTAGAAGGGACAATCAGCCCCAGCATTTT.

With respect to this clonotype: The junction departs from germline at one end; a sequencing error may be responsible. V is TRBV7-9 and J is TRBJ2-3, with a weak D call TRBD1 (6 bases). The CDR3 is made up of 15 amino acids. The germline CDR1 and CDR2 sequences are SEHNR and FQNEAQ (reference sequence). This CDR3 is CDSSARDTAMYTQYF. The CDR3 bases are TGTGACAGCAGCGCTCGGGACACAGCCATGTATACACAGTATTTT.

The chain links TRBV10-1 to TRBJ2-3, with D perhaps TRBD1 (6 bases). V was clipped by 3 bases and J by 6 bases, with 16 bases between them. The CDR3 spans 15 residues. The V gene's germline CDR1 is WNHNN and CDR2 SYGVQD (reference sequence). The CDR3 DNA is TGCGCCAGCAGTGACCCGACAGGTTTTCCGGATACGCAGTATTTT. It encodes CASSDPTGFPDTQYF.

Of note for this clonotype: The limits of the CDR3 on the DNA are not certain, so only TCRdb's listed CDR3 is given. The gene calls are TRBV6-2 or TRBV6-3 and TRBJ1-5. Germline V gives CDR1 MNHEY, CDR2 SVGEGT. The CDR3 length equals 15 residues, ends included. The CDR3 is CASSYFGPRNQPQHF.

The chain joins TRBV9 to TRBJ1-6; 10 nucleotides line up with TRBD1. Per germline, CDR1 SGDLS and CDR2 YYNGEE. V lost 4 bases to trimming and J lost 8 bases; unmatched junction nucleotides: 3. The CDR3 is 14 residues long. The DNA for the CDR3 is TGTGCCAGCAGCCACGGGACAGGGGATTCACCCCTCCACTTT. It codes for CASSHGTGDSPLHF.

The gene calls are TRBV4-1 and TRBJ2-1; TRBD2 is a possible D gene (5 bases). V was trimmed by 4 bases and J by 0 bases, leaving 16 bases between them. Germline-derived CDR1 and CDR2 are MGHRA and YSYEKL. This CDR3 comprises 17 residues. CDR3 sequence (DNA): TGCGCCAGCAGCCGACCGATCACTAGGAGCTCCTACAATGAGCAGTTCTTC. Translated: CASSRPITRSSYNEQFF.

With respect to this clonotype: This clone may be a read error of a much larger clone one base away. This CDR3 fails to terminate in the conserved phenylalanine or tryptophan, so it likely reflects a read error. The chain's CDR3 is CSARNRKLTGGLGEKLFV. CDR3 DNA: TGCAGTGCTAGGAACCGTAAACTTACAGGGGGACTTGGGGAAAAACTGTTTGTT. The rearrangement links TRBV20-1 to TRBJ1-4; 8 nucleotides match TRBD1. The CDR3 totals 18 residues. Germline V gene data show CDR1 as DFQATT and CDR2 as SNEGSKA (reference sequence). V dropped 3 bases and J dropped 8; count of bases not matched to a gene: 20.

This chain joins TRBV7-2 and TRBJ2-3; D not resolved. V lost 3 bases, J lost 1 base, and 17 bases lay in between. CDR1 and CDR2 from the germline V gene are SGHTA and FQGNSA. The CDR3 extends over 17 amino acids. The CDR3 reads CASSFVSRVGGTDTQYF. In nucleotides, the CDR3 is TGTGCCAGCAGCTTCGTCTCACGGGTCGGAGGCACAGATACGCAGTATTTT.

The table lists this clonotype with a few counts. The V call is TRBV24-1, the J call TRBJ2-6; the match to TRBD1 covers 8 bases. With 4 bases clipped from V and 0 bases from J, the junction kept 4 bases outside the gene matches. Germline V gene lookup returns CDR1 KGHDR and CDR2 SFDVKD. This CDR3 contains 17 residues. The CDR3: CATSETGANSGANVLTF. CDR3 in DNA: TGTGCCACCAGTGAGACAGGGGCCAACTCTGGGGCCAACGTCCTGACTTTC.

To note about this clonotype: The junction differs from germline at one of its ends, possibly a read error. The chain uses TRBV6-2 or TRBV6-3 and TRBJ2-3; no definite D call. The CDR3 has 12 amino acids. Germline V CDR1 and CDR2: MNHEY, SVGEGT. In nucleotides, the CDR3 is TGTGCCAGCAATGGACCCCGGAGTACGCAGTATTTC. Its translation: CASNGPRSTQYF.

This clonotype occurred many times. This chain connects TRBV20-1 to TRBJ2-4; 10 bases fit TRBD1. V lost 3 bases to trimming and J lost 6 bases; unmatched junction nucleotides: 8. There are 15 residues in the CDR3. From germline, CDR1 is DFQATT and CDR2 SNEGSKA (reference sequence). The CDR3 DNA follows: TGCAGTGCTAGTCCGTTGCGGACAGGGGGAAACATTCAGTACTTC. Encoded protein: CSASPLRTGGNIQYF.

The chain joins TRBV28 to TRBJ2-1; 8 bases align to TRBD1. The CDR3 length is 16 residues. Trimming cost V 5 bases and J 4 bases; bases outside gene matches: 10. Germline CDR1 MDHEN, CDR2 SYDVKM. The CDR3 DNA follows: TGTGCCAGCAGTGAGCCCGGTGGACAGGGATACAATGAGCAGTTCTTC. Translating it yields CASSEPGGQGYNEQFF.

V gene TRBV6-2 or TRBV6-3 combines with J gene TRBJ2-7, with a possible D match to TRBD2 (6 bases). This CDR3 has 16 residues. The germline CDR1 and CDR2 sequences are MNHEY and SVGEGT. The ends were cut back, 5 bases at V and 3 bases at J, with 20 bases in the middle. This CDR3 reads CASSPVSSGLNYEQYF. DNA of the CDR3: TGTGCCAGCAGTCCGGTTTCGAGCGGGCTTAACTACGAGCAGTACTTC.

This chain uses TRBV7-2 with TRBJ2-5; D might be TRBD2 (6 bases). The CDR3 is made up of 14 amino acids. Deletions cut 7 bases from V and 5 bases from J, with 17 bases between. Germline V CDR1 and CDR2: SGHTA, FQGNSA. The CDR3 protein is CASTFWGLRETQYF. CDR3 bases: TGTGCCAGCACGTTTTGGGGACTCCGGGAGACCCAGTACTTC.

This clonotype appeared a few times. The chain combines TRBV9 with TRBJ2-3, with D perhaps matching TRBD1 or TRBD2 (5 bases each). This CDR3 has 16 amino acids. Trimming left V 0 bases short and J 0 bases short, with 11 bases between. Per the germline V gene, CDR1 is SGDLS and CDR2 is YYNGEE. The CDR3 DNA reads TGTGCCAGCAGCGTAGGGGCCGGGACCAGCACAGATACGCAGTATTTT. Its translation is CASSVGAGTSTDTQYF.

The sample holds many counts of this clonotype. The chain links TRBV4-3 to TRBJ2-7; 10 bases are a match to TRBD1. Germline V gene lookup returns CDR1 LGHNA and CDR2 YSLEER. V lost 0 bases and J lost 2; bases outside the gene matches: 16. The CDR3 covers 20 residues. The CDR3 region is CASSQDNDRGRRAVTYEQYF. The CDR3 DNA reads TGCGCCAGCAGCCAAGATAATGACAGGGGGCGGCGGGCGGTAACCTACGAGCAGTACTTC.

This sequence joins TRBV7-9 and TRBJ2-1, with 10 bases aligning to TRBD2. Per the germline V gene, CDR1 is SEHNR and CDR2 is FQNEAQ (reference sequence). J was trimmed by 5 bases and V by 5 bases; bases with no gene match: 6. This CDR3 contains 15 residues. CDR3 amino acids: CASSVPSGRDNEQFF. The CDR3 DNA is TGTGCCAGCAGCGTCCCTAGCGGGAGAGACAATGAGCAGTTCTTC.

This clonotype was recorded a few times. This rearrangement joins TRBV10-3 to TRBJ2-5, with 7 nucleotides matching TRBD1. Germline lookup yields CDR1 ENHRY and CDR2 SYGVKD. The CDR3 covers 14 residues. V trimming: 10 bases; J trimming: 1 base; junction bases outside the gene matches: 9. The chain's CDR3 is CATRETGIQETQYF. The CDR3 region has the DNA TGTGCCACGAGGGAGACAGGGATCCAAGAGACCCAGTACTTC.

The chain uses TRBV7-2 and TRBJ2-1; TRBD2 matches at 8 bases. Trimming cost V 5 bases and J 13 bases; bases outside gene matches: 22. CDR1 is SGHTA and CDR2 is FQGNSA in the germline V gene. The CDR3 covers 17 residues. The CDR3 sequence is CASSPVSGSLTQETQFF. The CDR3 bases are TGTGCCAGCAGCCCTGTCAGCGGGAGTCTGACGCAAGAGACCCAGTTCTTC.

The chain has TRBV2 and TRBJ2-1; weak D call: TRBD2 (5 bases). CDR3 length: 16 residues. Germline V gives CDR1 SNHLY, CDR2 FYNNEI. Trimming removed 7 bases at V and 8 bases at J, with 24 bases between. The CDR3 loop is CASNPHRLPGFDEQFF. CDR3 nucleotides: TGTGCCAGCAATCCTCATCGGTTGCCGGGGTTCGATGAGCAGTTCTTC.

V gene TRBV29-1 combines with J gene TRBJ1-3, with D unclear. The CDR3 loop spans 13 amino acids. From germline, CDR1 is SQVTM and CDR2 ANQGSEA. V was pared by 5 bases and J by 0 bases, with 8 bases between. Here the CDR3 reads CSVLLSSGNTIYF. In DNA, the CDR3 is TGCAGCGTTTTGTTAAGCTCTGGAAACACCATATATTTT.

The chain is built from TRBV28 and TRBJ2-1; D gene uncertain. With 8 bases removed from V and 4 bases from J, the gap between germline ends came to 9 bases. The CDR3 is 12 residues long. CDR1 and CDR2 (germline): MDHEN, SYDVKM. The CDR3 sequence: CASRPLYNEQFF. As DNA, the CDR3 is TGTGCCAGCCGTCCCCTATACAATGAGCAGTTCTTC. The full variable domain, in which reference TRBV28 and TRBJ2-1 provide the parts outside the CDR3, is DVKVTQSSRYLVKRTGEKVFLECVQDMDHENMFWYRQDPGLGLRLIYFSYDVKMKEKGDIPEGYSVSREKKERFSLILESASTNQTSMYLCASRPLYNEQFFGPGTRLTVL.

The chain joins TRBV20-1 to TRBJ1-5, with D unclear. The CDR3 totals 16 residues. Germline CDR1 is DFQATT and CDR2 is SNEGSKA (reference sequence). V was shortened by 1 base and J by 2 bases, with 15 bases between the two germline ends. CDR3 sequence: CSARGASIGGNQPQHF. The DNA for the CDR3 is TGCAGTGCTAGAGGGGCCTCAATCGGGGGCAATCAGCCCCAGCATTTT.